A selection of T cell receptor beta chains follows, all from one sample in a study of CXCR3-negative and CXCR3-positive naive CD8 T cells. TCRdb re-analyzed the 5' RACE reads; it lists each CDR3 protein once, without DNA. This sample lists around 50,000 distinct CDR3 sequences; its ten largest clones have around 20%. Sample: memory CD8+ T cells from blood. The receptors were sampled from a human donor in good health. Some clones in this sample may be carry-over from other donors' samples. Each CDR3 is given with its conserved first and last residue.

v_gene	j_gene	CDR3aa
TRBV29-1	TRBJ2-7	CSAGFGQGYEQYF
TRBV29-1	TRBJ1-1	CSVVGGTVSEAFF
TRBV15	TRBJ2-3	CATSSEGQGRDTQYF
TRBV20-1	TRBJ2-1	CSATGSGGGRGNEQFF
TRBV20-1	TRBJ2-1	CSAPLRREYNEQFF
TRBV28	TRBJ2-5	CASNQQIQETQYF
TRBV12-3/TRBV12-4	TRBJ1-5	CASSPLNSNQPQHF
TRBV29-1	TRBJ2-7	CSAASGTGGYEQYF
TRBV9	TRBJ2-1	CASSPWTSGNNEQFF
TRBV20-1	TRBJ2-2	CSAADRSNTGELFF
TRBV28	TRBJ2-6	CASHPGQSSGANVLTF
TRBV7-2	TRBJ2-3	CASSLGLAITDTQYF